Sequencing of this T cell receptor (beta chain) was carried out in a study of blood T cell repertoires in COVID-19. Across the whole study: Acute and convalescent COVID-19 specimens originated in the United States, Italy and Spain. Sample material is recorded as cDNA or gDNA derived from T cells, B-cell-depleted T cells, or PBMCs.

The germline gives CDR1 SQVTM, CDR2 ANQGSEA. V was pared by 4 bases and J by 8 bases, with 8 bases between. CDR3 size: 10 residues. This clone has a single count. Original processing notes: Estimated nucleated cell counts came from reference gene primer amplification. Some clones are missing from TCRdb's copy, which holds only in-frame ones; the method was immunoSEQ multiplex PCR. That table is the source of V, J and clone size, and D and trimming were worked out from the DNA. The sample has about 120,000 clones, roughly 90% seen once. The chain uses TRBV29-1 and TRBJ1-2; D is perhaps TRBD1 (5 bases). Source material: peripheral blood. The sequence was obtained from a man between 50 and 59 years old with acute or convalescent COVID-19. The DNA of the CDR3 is TGCAGCGTTGCAGGGAAAGGCTACACCTTC. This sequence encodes CSVAGKGYTF.